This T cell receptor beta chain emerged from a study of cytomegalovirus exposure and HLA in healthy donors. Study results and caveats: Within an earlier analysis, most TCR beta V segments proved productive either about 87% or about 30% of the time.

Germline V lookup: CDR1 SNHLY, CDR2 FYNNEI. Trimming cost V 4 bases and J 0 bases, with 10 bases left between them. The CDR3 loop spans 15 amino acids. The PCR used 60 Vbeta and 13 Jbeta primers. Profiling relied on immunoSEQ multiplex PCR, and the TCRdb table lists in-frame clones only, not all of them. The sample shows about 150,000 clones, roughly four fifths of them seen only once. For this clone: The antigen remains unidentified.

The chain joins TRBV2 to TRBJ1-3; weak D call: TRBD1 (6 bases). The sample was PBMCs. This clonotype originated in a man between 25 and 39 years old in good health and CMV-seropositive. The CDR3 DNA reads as TGTGCCAGCAGTGCTCAGGGGAGCTCTGGAAACACCATATATTTT. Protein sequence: CASSAQGSSGNTIYF.